The following is a TCR beta chain sequence with its context. The source of the sample is a study of blood T cell repertoires in COVID-19. CDR3 length: 18 amino acids. Trimming removed 5 bases at V and 3 bases at J, with 22 bases between. Germline loops: CDR1 MNHEY, CDR2 SMNVEV (reference sequence). This table comes from immunoSEQ multiplex PCR, and its TCRdb copy is limited to in-frame clones, with some not included. The sample consists of 300,000 to 350,000 clones, 87% of them appearing once. This chain connects TRBV27 to TRBJ2-2; weak D call: TRBD1 (6 bases). The sequenced material came from peripheral blood. This TCR derives from a man in his thirties or forties with COVID-19, enrolled during active disease. CDR3 DNA sequence: TGTGCCAGCAGTCTGGCAATAGGGACACTTTCGGACACCGGGGAGCTGTTTTTT. Encoded protein: CASSLAIGTLSDTGELFF.